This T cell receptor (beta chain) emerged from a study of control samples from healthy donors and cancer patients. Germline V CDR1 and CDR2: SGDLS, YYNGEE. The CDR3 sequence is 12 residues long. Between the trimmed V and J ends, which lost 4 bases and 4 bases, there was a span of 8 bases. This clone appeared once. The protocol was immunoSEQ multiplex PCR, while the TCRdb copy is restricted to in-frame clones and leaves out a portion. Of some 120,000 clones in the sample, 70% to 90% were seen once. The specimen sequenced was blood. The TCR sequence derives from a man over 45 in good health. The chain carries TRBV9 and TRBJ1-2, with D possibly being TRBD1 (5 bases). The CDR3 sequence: CASSPDTYGYTF. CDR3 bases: TGTGCCAGCAGCCCGGACACCTATGGCTACACCTTC. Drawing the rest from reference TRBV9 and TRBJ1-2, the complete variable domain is DSGVTQTPKHLITATGQRVTLRCSPRSGDLSVYWYQQSLDQGLQFLIQYYNGEERAKGNILERFSAQQFPDLHSELNLSSLELGDSALYFCASSPDTYGYTFGSGTRLTVV.